Below are 4 T cell receptor beta chains sequenced from a single sample in a study of PD-L1 blockade in urothelial cancer. Sample time point: peripheral blood 6 weeks after treatment start. Some clones are missing from TCRdb's copy, which holds only in-frame ones; the method was immunoSEQ multiplex PCR. This sample yields about 30,000 clones, of which roughly nine tenths are seen a single time; under 9.5% belongs to the top ten. This specimen consisted of PBMCs, obtained around atezolizumab (anti-PD-L1) treatment. Receptor source: an elderly man with urothelial cancer.

V gene TRBV25-1 combines with J gene TRBJ1-1; D unclear. V shed 6 bases and J shed 5 bases, with 7 bases lying between them. The CDR3 totals 11 residues. Germline assignment: CDR1 MGHDK and CDR2 SYGVNS. The CDR3 protein is CASRRGTEAFF. DNA for the CDR3: TGTGCCAGCAGGCGAGGAACTGAAGCTTTCTTT. The full variable domain, its missing parts supplied by reference TRBV25-1 and TRBJ1-1, is EADIYQTPRYLVIGTGKKITLECSQTMGHDKMYWYQQDPGMELHLIHYSYGVNSTEKGDLSSESTVSRIRTEHFPLTLESARPSHTSQYLCASRRGTEAFFGQGTRLTVV.

The rearrangement links TRBV4-1 to TRBJ1-6; the match to TRBD1 covers 9 bases. Germline CDR1 reads MGHRA; CDR2 reads YSYEKL. CDR3 length: 16 residues. With V trimmed by 3 bases and J by 4 bases, 4 bases remained unmatched. As DNA, the CDR3 is TGCGCCAGCAGCCACGTGGGACAGGGATATAATTCACCCCTCCACTTT. Amino acids: CASSHVGQGYNSPLHF.

This chain joins TRBV5-6 and TRBJ1-1, with TRBD1 matching 8 bases. The CDR3 sequence is 14 residues long. After removal of 4 bases from V and 9 bases from J, the junction contained 11 bases not matched to a gene. Germline CDR1 reads SGHDT; CDR2 reads YYEEEE. CDR3 amino acids: CASSADRGLYKAFF. Here the CDR3 DNA reads TGTGCCAGCAGCGCAGACAGGGGACTTTACAAAGCTTTCTTT.

In nucleotides, the CDR3 is TGTGCCAGCAGTGAAAGCAACGAGCAGTACTTC. This codes for CASSESNEQYF. This chain joins TRBV6-1 and TRBJ2-7; D gene ambiguous. Germline CDR1 reads MNHNS; CDR2 reads SASEGT. Between the trimmed V and J ends, which lost 2 bases and 5 bases, there was a span of 4 bases. The CDR3 totals 11 residues.